The 10 T cell receptor beta chains given below trace back to one sample, sequenced in a study of T cells in Graves' hyperthyroidism and ophthalmopathy. Template material for amplifying TCR beta CDR3 regions consisted of RNA transcripts. First-round RT-PCR targeting the TCR CDR3 was performed with the HTBI primer set. TCRdb reprocessed the multiplex PCR reads with MiXCR, giving one entry per CDR3 protein. The sample lists some 500,000 distinct CDR3 sequences, approximately 15% occurring once. Sequencing used blood. The receptors stem from a woman younger than 35 with Graves' hyperthyroidism.

Comment on this clonotype: A read error is possible here, since a much larger clone lies one base away. The chain is built from TRBV27 and TRBJ1-1; D not resolved. The length of the CDR3 is 13 residues. The V gene's germline CDR1 is MNHEY and CDR2 SMNVEV (reference sequence). The CDR3 coding sequence is TGTGCCGGCAGTTTATCCGGGTCGGGTGAAGCTTTCTTT. This translates into CAGSLSGSGEAFF.

This clonotype has just a few counts. This chain connects TRBV6-1 to TRBJ2-3; maybe TRBD2 (6 bases). The CDR3 has 15 residues. Trimming cost V 6 bases and J 1 base, with 14 bases left between them. The germline V gene has CDR1 MNHNS and CDR2 SASEGT. The CDR3 DNA reads TGTGCCAGCAGCACCACGGGAGCGGGCACAGATACGCAGTATTTT. It codes for CASSTTGAGTDTQYF.

The rearrangement uses TRBV18 and TRBJ1-2, with a tentative D call TRBD1 (5 bases). The CDR3 is 16 residues long. V lost 3 bases to trimming and J lost 4 bases, with 18 bases between them. Germline V gene data show CDR1 as KGHSH and CDR2 as LQKENI. The CDR3 loop reads CASSPPLRTILYGYTF. The CDR3 nucleotides are TGTGCCAGCTCACCGCCACTTCGGACAATTCTCTATGGCTACACCTTC.

The table lists this clonotype with many counts. This sequence joins TRBV6-1 and TRBJ2-3; D may match TRBD1 or TRBD2 (5 bases each). V was trimmed by 7 bases and J by 2 bases, leaving 13 bases between them. Germline V gene lookup returns CDR1 MNHNS and CDR2 SASEGT. The CDR3 consists of 14 residues. The CDR3 sequence: CASTPGDLTDTQYF. In DNA, the CDR3 is TGTGCCAGCACCCCTGGGGACCTCACAGATACGCAGTATTTT.

This chain connects TRBV5-4 to TRBJ1-4, with D unclear. The germline V gene has CDR1 SGHNT and CDR2 YYREEE (reference sequence). The CDR3 sequence is 13 residues long. V lost 4 bases and J lost 4, with 8 bases in between. The CDR3 DNA reads TGTGCCAGCAGCATTCGTTATAATGAAAAACTGTTTTTT. Protein sequence: CASSIRYNEKLFF. The full variable domain, rest sourced from reference TRBV5-4 and TRBJ1-4, is ETGVTQSPTHLIKTRGQQVTLRCSSQSGHNTVSWYQQALGQGPQFIFQYYREEENGRGNFPPRFSGLQFPNYSSELNVNALELDDSALYLCASSIRYNEKLFFGSGTQLSVL.

This clonotype came up many times. This CDR3 reads CASRQTGSTGQPQHF. CDR3 in DNA: TGTGCCAGTCGCCAGACAGGGTCTACCGGTCAGCCCCAGCATTTT. V gene TRBV19 combines with J gene TRBJ1-5, with 7 nucleotides matching TRBD1. The CDR3 sequence is 15 residues long. The ends lost 8 bases at V and 6 bases at J; junction bases unmatched: 13. Germline CDR1 is LNHDA and CDR2 is SQIVND (reference sequence).

This clonotype was counted at least ten times. J is TRBJ1-2 and V is TRBV19, with D tentatively TRBD1 (5 bases). CDR1 is LNHDA and CDR2 is SQIVND in the germline V gene (reference sequence). Deletions cut 4 bases from V and 5 bases from J, with 17 bases between. The CDR3 spans 15 residues. This CDR3 is CASSTPGAGKYGYTF. CDR3 coding DNA: TGTGCCAGTAGTACCCCCGGGGCAGGGAAGTATGGCTACACCTTC.

This clonotype was seen ten or more times. CDR3 sequence (DNA): TGCAGTGCTGGTTTGGGCTCCTACAATGAGCAGTTCTTC. This sequence encodes CSAGLGSYNEQFF. The rearrangement uses TRBV20-1 and TRBJ2-1; D ambiguous. V was pared by 5 bases and J by 0 bases, with 8 bases between. This CDR3 region has 13 residues. Looked up from germline, CDR1 is DFQATT and CDR2 is SNEGSKA (reference sequence).

This clonotype was seen at least ten times. This sequence joins TRBV2 and TRBJ1-1; no clear D gene. In germline, CDR1 is SNHLY, CDR2 FYNNEI. V lost 7 bases and J lost 7, with 16 bases in between. CDR3 length: 13 residues. In DNA, the CDR3 is TGTGCCAGCACCCTATCCGTCGAAGGTGAAGCTTTCTTT. It translates to CASTLSVEGEAFF.

This clonotype occurred a few times. The chain combines TRBV24-1 with TRBJ1-2; weak D call: TRBD1 (5 bases). This CDR3 region has 13 residues. Trimming left V 4 bases short and J 7 bases short, with 12 bases between. In germline, CDR1 is KGHDR, CDR2 SFDVKD. The CDR3 DNA reads TGTGCCACCAGTGACATTCAGGGTGGTGGCTACACCTTC. Translating it yields CATSDIQGGGYTF.